Listed here are 19 T cell receptor beta chains from one sample, sequenced in a study of shared clonotypes between healthy human individuals. Only in-frame clones appear in the TCRdb table, and some are missing; sequencing was by immunoSEQ multiplex PCR. This table has more than 2 million clones, roughly 94% appearing once. Specimen: naive CD4+ T cells sorted from blood. Subset in this sample: CD45RA+ positively selected. The source is a man younger than 30 in good health.

CDR3: CASSLTELNTGELFF. The CDR3 nucleotides read TGTGCCAGCAGCTTAACAGAACTTAACACCGGGGAGCTGTTTTTT. This rearrangement joins TRBV11-2 to TRBJ2-2; D is unresolved. CDR3 size: 15 residues. Germline V gene data show CDR1 as SGHAT and CDR2 as FQNNGV. Trimming pared 2 bases from V and 2 bases from J, leaving 9 bases between.

V usage is TRBV30 and J usage is TRBJ1-5; a possible D gene is TRBD1 (5 bases). The CDR3 loop spans 12 amino acids. V lost 5 bases, J lost 6 bases, and 11 bases lay in between. Germline-derived CDR1 and CDR2 are GTSNPN and SVGIG (reference sequence). The CDR3 DNA reads TGTGCCTGGGATGCAAGGGGTCAGCCCCAGCATTTT. It specifies CAWDARGQPQHF.

The J gene is TRBJ2-5, the V gene TRBV6-5; no clear D gene. This CDR3 contains 15 residues. Germline V gives CDR1 MNHEY, CDR2 SVGAGI. V gave up 5 bases and J gave up 5 bases, with 18 bases separating them. The CDR3 is CASSPQPAPGETQYF. DNA of the CDR3: TGTGCCAGCAGTCCGCAGCCGGCCCCCGGGGAGACCCAGTACTTC.

To note about this clone: A junction end diverges from the germline sequence, so it may reflect a read error. This chain links TRBV5-1 with TRBJ1-2; 9 positions match TRBD1. This CDR3 region has 14 residues. CDR1 is SGHRS and CDR2 is YFSETQ in the germline V gene. The chain's CDR3 is CATKPGTGNYGYTF. DNA for the CDR3: TGCGCCACCAAACCCGGGACAGGGAACTACGGCTACACCTTC.

V and J are TRBV27 and TRBJ2-7; 9 positions match TRBD2. The CDR3 loop spans 15 amino acids. V trimming: 1 base; J trimming: 6 bases; junction bases outside the gene matches: 7. From germline, CDR1 is MNHEY and CDR2 SMNVEV (reference sequence). The CDR3 coding sequence is TGTGCCAGCAGTTTATGGGCGGGAGGGCCGGTCGAGCAGTACTTC. Its protein product is CASSLWAGGPVEQYF.

The genes are TRBV28 and TRBJ2-7; D unclear. Trimming took 5 bases from V and 1 from J, leaving 6 bases between them. The CDR3 is 12 amino acids. The V gene's germline CDR1 is MDHEN and CDR2 SYDVKM. CDR3 in amino acids: CASSRVSYEQYF. The CDR3 nucleotides read TGTGCCAGCAGTCGGGTTTCCTACGAGCAGTACTTC. Supplemented by reference TRBV28 and TRBJ2-7, the full variable domain reads DVKVTQSSRYLVKRTGEKVFLECVQDMDHENMFWYRQDPGLGLRLIYFSYDVKMKEKGDIPEGYSVSREKKERFSLILESASTNQTSMYLCASSRVSYEQYFGPGTRLTVT.

The chain uses TRBV10-3 and TRBJ2-7, with D tentatively TRBD2 (5 bases). The germline V gene has CDR1 ENHRY and CDR2 SYGVKD. The CDR3 is 14 residues long. Trimming took 3 bases from V and 4 from J, leaving 13 bases between them. CDR3 coding DNA: TGTGCCATCAGTGACCAGGAGGCGAAGTACGAGCAGTACTTC. Encoded protein: CAISDQEAKYEQYF.

V usage is TRBV14 and J usage is TRBJ2-2; a weak D match, TRBD2 (5 bases). Germline values: CDR1 SGHDN, CDR2 FVKESK. The CDR3 consists of 14 residues. V was trimmed by 4 bases and J by 6 bases, leaving 12 bases between them. The CDR3: CASSPRSRAGELFF. The CDR3 DNA follows: TGTGCCAGCAGCCCCCGGTCGAGGGCCGGGGAGCTGTTTTTT.

Turning to this clone: Other DNA sequences in the same sample also yield this CDR3. The V gene is TRBV7-8, the J gene TRBJ2-7; 10 nucleotides agree with TRBD1. Germline assignment: CDR1 SGHVS and CDR2 FQNEAQ. The CDR3 contains 14 residues. V lost 5 bases, J lost 3 bases, and 4 bases stayed unmatched. The CDR3 is CASSQRTGGYEQYF. For the CDR3, the DNA is TGTGCCAGCAGCCAACGGACAGGGGGCTACGAGCAGTACTTC.

The chain uses TRBV13 and TRBJ2-2, with TRBD2 matching 7 bases. This CDR3 is 17 amino acids long. Germline V lookup: CDR1 PRHDT, CDR2 FYEKMQ (reference sequence). V shed 4 bases, J shed 2 bases, and the junction held 10 bases outside the gene matches. The CDR3 protein is CASSSLGAGVNTGELFF. The CDR3 DNA sequence: TGTGCCAGCAGCTCGTTGGGCGCGGGGGTTAACACCGGGGAGCTGTTTTTT.

This clone is a singleton in its sample. Other DNA variants within this sample encode the same CDR3. The genes are TRBV19 and TRBJ1-1; D perhaps matches TRBD1 (5 bases). The CDR3 length is 13 residues. Looked up from germline, CDR1 is LNHDA and CDR2 is SQIVND (reference sequence). V was trimmed by 3 bases and J by 2 bases, leaving 7 bases between them. For the CDR3, the DNA is TGTGCCAGTAGTATGACAGCTAACACTGAAGCTTTCTTT. This sequence encodes CASSMTANTEAFF.

This sequence joins TRBV5-1 and TRBJ2-7; 9 bases align to TRBD2. The CDR3 is 14 residues long. Trimming took 1 base from V and 5 from J; bases not matched to a gene: 4. From germline, CDR1 is SGHRS and CDR2 YFSETQ. The CDR3 bases are TGCGCCAGCAGCTTGCGACTAGCGGACCACGAGCAGTACTTC. Translated, it gives CASSLRLADHEQYF. Based on the CDR3 plus reference TRBV5-1 and TRBJ2-7, the full variable domain is KAGVTQTPRYLIKTRGQQVTLSCSPISGHRSVSWYQQTPGQGLQFLFEYFSETQRNKGNFPGRFSGRQFSNSRSEMNVSTLELGDSALYLCASSLRLADHEQYFGPGTRLTVT.

The chain is built from TRBV29-1 and TRBJ2-2; 8 positions agree with TRBD1. V shed 3 bases and J 8 bases; nucleotides not matched to a gene: 5. Germline CDR1 and CDR2: SQVTM and ANQGSEA. CDR3 size: 13 residues. Written as DNA, the CDR3 is TGCAGCGTTGAGCCCGACAGGGGAGGGGAGCTGTTTTTT. Protein: CSVEPDRGGELFF.

The chain joins TRBV18 to TRBJ1-1; a possible D gene is TRBD1 (5 bases). The CDR3 runs to 15 residues. Germline V CDR1 and CDR2: KGHSH, LQKENI. The V end lost 0 bases, the J end lost 5 bases, and 13 bases lay between the germline ends. CDR3 nucleotides: TGTGCCAGCTCACCACCCGGGGGGGAGGCAACTGAAGCTTTCTTT. Translated: CASSPPGGEATEAFF.

This chain connects TRBV4-1 to TRBJ2-3, with D unclear. The V and J ends lost 1 base and 3 bases respectively, with 8 bases between them. Looked up from germline, CDR1 is MGHRA and CDR2 is YSYEKL. The CDR3 contains 14 residues. CDR3 loop: CASSQGGYTDTQYF. In nucleotides, the CDR3 is TGCGCCAGCAGCCAAGGCGGATATACAGATACGCAGTATTTT.

With regard to this clone: This same CDR3 is encoded by further DNA sequences in the sample. V and J are TRBV10-3 and TRBJ1-1, with no clear D. The CDR3 runs to 11 residues. Germline CDR1 is ENHRY and CDR2 is SYGVKD. V was clipped by 4 bases and J by 5 bases, with 5 bases between them. CDR3 sequence (DNA): TGTGCCATCAGTGGGGGAACTGAAGCTTTCTTT. It translates to CAISGGTEAFF.

The sample holds a few counts of this clone. The rearrangement uses TRBV21-1 and TRBJ2-2; the table assigns TRBD1, which was not confirmed against the DNA. TRBV21-1 is recorded as a pseudogene. The CDR3 loop spans 18 amino acids. CDR3 nucleotide sequence: TGTGCCAGCAGCTCTCCGAGACAGGGTTTTTGTATTGCCGGGGAGCTGTTTTTT. The encoded protein is CASSSPRQGFCIAGELFF.

The chain employs TRBV9 and TRBJ2-1; 9 nucleotides agree with TRBD2. The CDR3 is 15 residues long. Unmatched junction bases numbered 6, after V lost 2 bases and J lost 6 bases. Germline assignment: CDR1 SGDLS and CDR2 YYNGEE. CDR3 residues: CASSVSAGGFNEQFF. The CDR3 nucleotides are TGTGCCAGCAGCGTCTCAGCGGGGGGATTCAATGAGCAGTTCTTC.

This clone is a singleton in its sample. CDR3 nucleotides: TGTGCCATCAGTGAGTCCCGGTCAGAGGCGGCCACTGAAGCTTTCTTT. Translated: CAISESRSEAATEAFF. The chain employs TRBV10-3 and TRBJ1-1; D not certain. CDR3 size: 16 residues. Germline CDR1 is ENHRY and CDR2 is SYGVKD. V lost 0 bases and J lost 4, with 15 bases in between.